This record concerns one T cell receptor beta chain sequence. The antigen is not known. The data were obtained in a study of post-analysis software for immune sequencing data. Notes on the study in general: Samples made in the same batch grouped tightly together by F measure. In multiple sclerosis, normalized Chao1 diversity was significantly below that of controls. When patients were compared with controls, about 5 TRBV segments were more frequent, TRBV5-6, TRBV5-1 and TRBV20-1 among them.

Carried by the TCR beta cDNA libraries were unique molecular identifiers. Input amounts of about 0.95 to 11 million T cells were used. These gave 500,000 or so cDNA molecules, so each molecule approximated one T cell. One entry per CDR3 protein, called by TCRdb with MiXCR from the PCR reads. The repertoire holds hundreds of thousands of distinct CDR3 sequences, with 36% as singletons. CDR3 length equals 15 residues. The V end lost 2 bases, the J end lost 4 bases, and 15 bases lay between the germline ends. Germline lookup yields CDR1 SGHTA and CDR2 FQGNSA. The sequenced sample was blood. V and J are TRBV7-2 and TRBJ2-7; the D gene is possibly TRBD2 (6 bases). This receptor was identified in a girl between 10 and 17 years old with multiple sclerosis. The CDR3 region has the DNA TGTGCCAGCAGCTTACAAGCGGGCGAATTGTACGAGCAGTACTTC. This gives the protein CASSLQAGELYEQYF.